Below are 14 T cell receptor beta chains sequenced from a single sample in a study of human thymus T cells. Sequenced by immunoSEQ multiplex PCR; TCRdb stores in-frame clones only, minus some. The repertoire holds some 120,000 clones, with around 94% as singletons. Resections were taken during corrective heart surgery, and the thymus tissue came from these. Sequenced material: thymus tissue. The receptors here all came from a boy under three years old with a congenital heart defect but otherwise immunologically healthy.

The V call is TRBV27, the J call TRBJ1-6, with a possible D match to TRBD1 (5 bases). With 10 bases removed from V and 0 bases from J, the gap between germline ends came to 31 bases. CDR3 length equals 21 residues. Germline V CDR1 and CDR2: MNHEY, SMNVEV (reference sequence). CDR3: CATRPPGRTLRFSSYNSPLHF. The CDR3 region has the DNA TGTGCCACCCGGCCCCCGGGACGGACTCTAAGATTTAGCTCCTATAATTCACCCCTCCACTTT.

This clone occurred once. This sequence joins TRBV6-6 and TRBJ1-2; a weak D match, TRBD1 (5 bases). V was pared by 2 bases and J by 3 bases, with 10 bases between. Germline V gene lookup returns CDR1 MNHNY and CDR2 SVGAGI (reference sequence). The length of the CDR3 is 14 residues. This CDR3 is CASSYPGIYYGYTF. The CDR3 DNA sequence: TGTGCCAGCAGTTACCCAGGGATATACTATGGCTACACCTTC.

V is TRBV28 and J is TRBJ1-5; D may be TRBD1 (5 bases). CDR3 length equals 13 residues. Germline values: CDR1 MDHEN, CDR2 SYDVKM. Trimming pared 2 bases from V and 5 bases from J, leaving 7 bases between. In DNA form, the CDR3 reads TGTGCCAGCAGTTTACAGGGCGATCAGCCCCAGCATTTT. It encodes CASSLQGDQPQHF.

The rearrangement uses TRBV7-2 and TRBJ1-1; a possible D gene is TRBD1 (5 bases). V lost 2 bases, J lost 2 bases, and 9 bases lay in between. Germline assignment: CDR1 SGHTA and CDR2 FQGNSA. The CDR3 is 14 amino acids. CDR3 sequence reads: CASSLRGVNTEAFF. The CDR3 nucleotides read TGTGCCAGCAGCTTAAGAGGGGTTAACACTGAAGCTTTCTTT.

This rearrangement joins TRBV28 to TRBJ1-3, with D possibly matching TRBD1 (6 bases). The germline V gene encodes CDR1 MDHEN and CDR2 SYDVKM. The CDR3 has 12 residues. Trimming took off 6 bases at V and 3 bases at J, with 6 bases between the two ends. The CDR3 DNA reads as TGTGCCAGCAGACAGGGTGGAAACACCATATATTTT. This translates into CASRQGGNTIYF.

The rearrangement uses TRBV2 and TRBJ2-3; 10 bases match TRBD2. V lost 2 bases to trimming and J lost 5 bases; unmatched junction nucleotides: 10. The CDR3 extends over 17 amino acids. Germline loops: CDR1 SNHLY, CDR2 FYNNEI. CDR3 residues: CASSEKASGGALDTQYF. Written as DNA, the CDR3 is TGTGCCAGCAGTGAAAAGGCAAGCGGGGGGGCATTAGATACGCAGTATTTT.

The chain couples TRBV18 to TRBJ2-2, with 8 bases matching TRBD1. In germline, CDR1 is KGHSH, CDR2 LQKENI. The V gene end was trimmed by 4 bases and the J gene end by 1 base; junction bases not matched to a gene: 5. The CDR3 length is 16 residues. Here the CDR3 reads CASSLPDRVNTGELFF. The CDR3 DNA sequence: TGTGCCAGCTCACTCCCGGACAGGGTGAACACCGGGGAGCTGTTTTTT. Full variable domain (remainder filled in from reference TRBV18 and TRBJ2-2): NAGVMQNPRHLVRRRGQEARLRCSPMKGHSHVYWYRQLPEEGLKFMVYLQKENIIDESGMPKERFSAEFPKEGPSILRIQQVVRGDSAAYFCASSLPDRVNTGELFFGEGSRLTVL.

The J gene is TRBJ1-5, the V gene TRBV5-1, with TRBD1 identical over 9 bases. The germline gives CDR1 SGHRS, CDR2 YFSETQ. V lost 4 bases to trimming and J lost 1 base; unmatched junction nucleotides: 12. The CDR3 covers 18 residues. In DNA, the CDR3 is TGCGCCAGCAGCCCACCACAGGGGGCTGAGAGGAGCAATCAGCCCCAGCATTTT. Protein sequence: CASSPPQGAERSNQPQHF.

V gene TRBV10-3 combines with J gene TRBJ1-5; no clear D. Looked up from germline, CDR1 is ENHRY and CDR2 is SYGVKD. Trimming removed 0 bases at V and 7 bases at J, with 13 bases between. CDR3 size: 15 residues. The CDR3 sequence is CAISESNLGGQPQHF. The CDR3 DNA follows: TGTGCCATCAGTGAGTCGAATCTGGGCGGCCAGCCCCAGCATTTT.

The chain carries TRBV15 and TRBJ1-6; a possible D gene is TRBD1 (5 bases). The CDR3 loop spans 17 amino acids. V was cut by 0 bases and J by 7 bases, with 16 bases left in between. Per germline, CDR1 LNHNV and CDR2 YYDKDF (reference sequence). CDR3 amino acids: CATSRELNGGANSPLHF. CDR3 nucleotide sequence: TGTGCCACCAGCAGAGAATTAAACGGGGGAGCAAATTCACCCCTCCACTTT.

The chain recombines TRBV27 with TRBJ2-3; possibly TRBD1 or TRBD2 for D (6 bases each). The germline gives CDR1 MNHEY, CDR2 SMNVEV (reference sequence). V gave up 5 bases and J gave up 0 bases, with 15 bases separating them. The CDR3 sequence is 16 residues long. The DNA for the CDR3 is TGTGCCAGCAGTACCCTCGGGGGCCCCAGCACAGATACGCAGTATTTT. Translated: CASSTLGGPSTDTQYF.

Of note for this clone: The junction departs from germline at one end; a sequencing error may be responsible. CDR3 DNA: TGTGCCAGCTCACCACCGAGGGCGAGATCCTATGACTACACCTTC. Translated: CASSPPRARSYDYTF. The V and J genes are TRBV18 and TRBJ1-2; no definite D call. CDR1 is KGHSH, CDR2 LQKENI, per germline. The CDR3 sequence is 15 residues long. The variable domain in full, completed from reference TRBV18 and TRBJ1-2, reads NAGVMQNPRHLVRRRGQEARLRCSPMKGHSHVYWYRQLPEEGLKFMVYLQKENIIDESGMPKERFSAEFPKEGPSILRIQQVVRGDSAAYFCASSPPRARSYDYTFGSGTRLTVV.

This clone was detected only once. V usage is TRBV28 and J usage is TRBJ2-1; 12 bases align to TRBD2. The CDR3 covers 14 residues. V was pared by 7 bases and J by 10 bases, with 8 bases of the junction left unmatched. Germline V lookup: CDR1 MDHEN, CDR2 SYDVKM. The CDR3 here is CASTYTSGGTEQFF. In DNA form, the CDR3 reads TGTGCCAGCACCTACACTAGCGGGGGGACGGAGCAGTTCTTC.

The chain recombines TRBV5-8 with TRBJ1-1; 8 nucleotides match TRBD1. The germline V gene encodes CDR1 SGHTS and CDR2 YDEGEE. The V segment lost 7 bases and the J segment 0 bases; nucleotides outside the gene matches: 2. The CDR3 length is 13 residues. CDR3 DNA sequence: TGTGCCAGCCGACAGGGGTTGAACACTGAAGCTTTCTTT. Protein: CASRQGLNTEAFF.